The 24 T cell receptor beta chains listed next were all sequenced from one sample in a study of early T cells in non-severe SARS-CoV-2 infection. Using its own MiXCR run on the 5' RACE reads, TCRdb lists one record per CDR3 protein. The repertoire consists of nearly 80,000 distinct CDR3 sequences, with about 13% occurring once and the leading ten covering around 1.2%. Material: whole blood. These receptors were collected from an adult who was a healthcare worker with PCR-confirmed SARS-CoV-2 infection or an uninfected control (not recorded which).

J is TRBJ2-7 and V is TRBV30; possible D gene TRBD2, 5 bases. Germline V CDR1 and CDR2: GTSNPN, SVGIG (reference sequence). The CDR3 extends over 15 amino acids. V lost 2 bases, J lost 2 bases, and 16 bases lay in between. The CDR3 region has the DNA TGTGCCTGGAGTAGTGGACTCTCAACCCCCTACGAGCAGTACTTC. Residues: CAWSSGLSTPYEQYF.

This clonotype came up a few times. V gene TRBV7-9 combines with J gene TRBJ1-1; D perhaps matches TRBD1 (5 bases). V was pared by 5 bases and J by 5 bases, with 15 bases between. Germline V gene lookup returns CDR1 SEHNR and CDR2 FQNEAQ (reference sequence). The CDR3 extends over 14 amino acids. The CDR3 protein is CASSKGRGDTEAFF. In DNA, the CDR3 is TGTGCCAGCAGCAAAGGACGGGGGGATACTGAAGCTTTCTTT.

This clonotype turned up a few times. CDR3 DNA: TGCGCCAGCTCTTCTCGGGCCACCCACAATGAGCAGTTCTTC. This codes for CASSSRATHNEQFF. The chain carries TRBV4-3 and TRBJ2-1, with unresolved D. CDR1 is LGHNA, CDR2 YSLEER, per germline. CDR3 length: 14 residues. V shed 8 bases and J shed 5 bases, with 16 bases lying between them.

This clonotype occurred many times. The chain links TRBV29-1 to TRBJ1-5; 11 positions match TRBD1. From germline, CDR1 is SQVTM and CDR2 ANQGSEA. The CDR3 has 12 residues. Trimming took 6 bases from V and 5 from J; bases not matched to a gene: 0. In DNA form, the CDR3 reads TGCAGCGTGGGACAGGGGGATCAGCCCCAGCATTTT. It translates to CSVGQGDQPQHF.

This sequence joins TRBV12-3 or TRBV12-4 and TRBJ1-3; no clear D gene. The CDR3 runs to 12 residues. The germline V and J ends were trimmed by 7 bases and 4 bases, with 8 bases remaining between them. CDR3 bases: TGTGCCAGCACCCTGCGGGGAAACACCATATATTTT. This translates into CASTLRGNTIYF.

This clonotype was seen a few times. The V gene is TRBV20-1, the J gene TRBJ2-1; 10 bases are shared with TRBD1. Unmatched junction bases numbered 8, after V lost 6 bases and J lost 3 bases. The CDR3 runs to 15 residues. Germline V gene lookup returns CDR1 DFQATT and CDR2 SNEGSKA (reference sequence). For the CDR3, the DNA is TGCAGTGCACCCCATTGGGACAGGGGCTACAATGAGCAGTTCTTC. The encoded protein is CSAPHWDRGYNEQFF.

This clonotype was observed a few times. The chain combines TRBV28 with TRBJ2-2; D is unresolved. The CDR3 runs to 13 residues. Trimming stripped 5 bases from V and 6 bases from J, with 10 bases between. Germline V lookup: CDR1 MDHEN, CDR2 SYDVKM. This CDR3 is CASSRQAPGELFF. As DNA, the CDR3 is TGTGCCAGCAGTCGCCAGGCCCCCGGGGAGCTGTTTTTT.

V and J are TRBV28 and TRBJ2-2, with unresolved D. Trimming removed 4 bases from V and 6 bases from J, with 9 bases in between. Germline V gene sequence: CDR1 MDHEN, CDR2 SYDVKM. The CDR3 totals 13 residues. In nucleotides, the CDR3 is TGTGCCAGCAGTTCCGTAGCACCCGGGGAGCTGTTTTTT. Protein product: CASSSVAPGELFF.

CDR3 bases: TGTGCCAGCGGGCCGGGGGGCTCCTACGAGCAGTACTTC. Protein sequence: CASGPGGSYEQYF. This chain joins TRBV9 and TRBJ2-7, with 7 bases that match TRBD2. Per germline, CDR1 SGDLS and CDR2 YYNGEE. The V and J ends lost 7 bases and 0 bases, in that order; junction bases with no gene match: 4. The CDR3 sequence is 13 residues long. Complete variable domain (other parts from reference TRBV9 and TRBJ2-7): DSGVTQTPKHLITATGQRVTLRCSPRSGDLSVYWYQQSLDQGLQFLIQYYNGEERAKGNILERFSAQQFPDLHSELNLSSLELGDSALYFCASGPGGSYEQYFGPGTRLTVT.

The V and J genes are TRBV7-9 and TRBJ2-3; D is ambiguous. V was cut by 3 bases and J by 4 bases, with 8 bases left in between. CDR3 length: 13 amino acids. The V gene's germline CDR1 is SEHNR and CDR2 FQNEAQ (reference sequence). The CDR3 DNA is TGTGCCAGCAGCTTCTTTAGGGCAGATACGCAGTATTTT. Translated: CASSFFRADTQYF.

This clonotype was counted between two and nine times. V is TRBV5-1 and J is TRBJ2-1; D unresolved. Germline V gene sequence: CDR1 SGHRS, CDR2 YFSETQ. There are 15 residues in the CDR3. V gave up 0 bases and J gave up 0 bases, with 7 bases separating them. The CDR3 DNA sequence: TGCGCCAGCAGCTTGGCGGCGAACTCCTACAATGAGCAGTTCTTC. Protein sequence: CASSLAANSYNEQFF. Combining the CDR3 with reference TRBV5-1 and TRBJ2-1 gives the whole variable domain KAGVTQTPRYLIKTRGQQVTLSCSPISGHRSVSWYQQTPGQGLQFLFEYFSETQRNKGNFPGRFSGRQFSNSRSEMNVSTLELGDSALYLCASSLAANSYNEQFFGPGTRLTVL.

This clonotype appeared many times. The chain combines TRBV10-2 with TRBJ1-6, with D unclear. V was clipped by 2 bases and J by 7 bases, with 12 bases between them. Germline V gene data show CDR1 as WSHSY and CDR2 as SAAADI. The CDR3 is 15 residues long. The CDR3 coding sequence is TGCGCCAGCAGTGAGCCAAGGACCTTAAATTCACCCCTCCACTTT. Its translation is CASSEPRTLNSPLHF.

This clonotype was seen more than once but under ten times. V usage is TRBV30 and J usage is TRBJ2-1, with D unresolved. The ends were cut back, 0 bases at V and 0 bases at J, with 9 bases in the middle. CDR3 size: 15 residues. Germline V gene sequence: CDR1 GTSNPN, CDR2 SVGIG (reference sequence). As DNA, the CDR3 is TGTGCCTGGAGTGTCCAGGTAACCTCCTACAATGAGCAGTTCTTC. It codes for CAWSVQVTSYNEQFF. Using reference TRBV30 and TRBJ2-1 for the parts outside the CDR3, the full variable domain is SQTIHQWPATLVQPVGSPLSLECTVEGTSNPNLYWYRQAAGRGLQLLFYSVGIGQISSEVPQNLSASRPQDRQFILSSKKLLLSDSGFYLCAWSVQVTSYNEQFFGPGTRLTVL.

This clonotype has a count of ten or more. The gene calls are TRBV7-2 and TRBJ2-5; no firm D call. Trimming took off 0 bases at V and 5 bases at J, with 7 bases between the two ends. The CDR3 totals 13 residues. CDR1 and CDR2 from the germline V gene are SGHTA and FQGNSA. This CDR3 reads CASSLAWTETQYF. In nucleotides, the CDR3 is TGTGCCAGCAGCTTAGCGTGGACGGAGACCCAGTACTTC.

This clonotype has more than one count but fewer than ten. This chain joins TRBV11-2 and TRBJ1-1; perhaps TRBD1 as D (5 bases). The CDR3 loop spans 15 amino acids. Between the trimmed V and J ends, which lost 1 base and 1 base, there was a span of 10 bases. Germline V gene sequence: CDR1 SGHAT, CDR2 FQNNGV. The CDR3 DNA is TGTGCCAGCAGCTTAGCGGAGGGGAAGAACACTGAAGCTTTCTTT. This translates into CASSLAEGKNTEAFF.

This clonotype was found many times. The V call is TRBV7-2, the J call TRBJ1-3; no definite D call. Trimming took off 6 bases at V and 4 bases at J, with 16 bases between the two ends. The CDR3 length is 15 residues. Per germline, CDR1 SGHTA and CDR2 FQGNSA. The CDR3: CASRPGPRPGNTIYF. The CDR3 region has the DNA TGTGCCAGCAGGCCCGGGCCGCGTCCGGGAAACACCATATATTTT. Combining the CDR3 with reference TRBV7-2 and TRBJ1-3 gives the whole variable domain GAGVSQSPSNKVTEKGKDVELRCDPISGHTALYWYRQSLGQGLEFLIYFQGNSAPDKSGLPSDRFSAERTGGSVSTLTIQRTQQEDSAVYLCASRPGPRPGNTIYFGEGSWLTVV.

The rearrangement uses TRBV10-2 and TRBJ1-1; no reliable D call. The CDR3 is made up of 13 amino acids. Trimming shortened V by 6 bases and J by 1 base, and 9 bases separated the two germline ends. Germline V gene data show CDR1 as WSHSY and CDR2 as SAAADI. DNA for the CDR3: TGCGCCAGCAGGGTTCATACGAACACTGAAGCTTTCTTT. This translates into CASRVHTNTEAFF.

This clonotype occurred a few times. The chain joins TRBV29-1 to TRBJ2-5; D is undetermined. This CDR3 is 12 amino acids long. Germline V gene lookup returns CDR1 SQVTM and CDR2 ANQGSEA. V lost 5 bases and J lost 3, with 10 bases in between. The CDR3 DNA reads TGCAGCGTTACTACTCAGGAAGAGACCCAGTACTTC. Translated, it gives CSVTTQEETQYF.

This clonotype was picked up many times. The chain carries TRBV12-3 or TRBV12-4 and TRBJ2-7, with D possibly called TRBD1 or TRBD2 (6 bases each). The CDR3 spans 13 residues. Trimming cost V 6 bases and J 4 bases, with 13 bases left between them. The CDR3 protein is CASRNGGRYEQYF. CDR3 nucleotide sequence: TGTGCCAGCAGAAATGGGGGGCGATACGAGCAGTACTTC.

The chain carries TRBV18 and TRBJ1-5, with D possibly matching TRBD1 (5 bases). Germline assignment: CDR1 KGHSH and CDR2 LQKENI. The CDR3 is 19 residues long. Trimming took 1 base from V and 1 from J, leaving 20 bases between them. CDR3 amino acids: CASSPQGRRVRDSNQPQHF. The CDR3 DNA reads as TGTGCCAGCTCACCACAGGGGAGAAGGGTCAGGGACAGCAATCAGCCCCAGCATTTT.

The chain links TRBV12-3 or TRBV12-4 to TRBJ2-1; 8 bases are a match to TRBD1. CDR3 length equals 13 residues. Trimming cost V 4 bases and J 9 bases; bases outside gene matches: 5. The CDR3 nucleotides are TGTGCCAGCAGTTCCCGGACAGGGACTGAGCAGTTCTTC. Its translation is CASSSRTGTEQFF.

The sample holds a few counts of this clonotype. The chain employs TRBV11-2 and TRBJ2-3, with 9 nucleotides matching TRBD2. CDR1 and CDR2 from the germline V gene are SGHAT and FQNNGV. The V and J ends lost 1 base and 6 bases, in that order; junction bases with no gene match: 5. The CDR3 consists of 15 residues. CDR3 coding DNA: TGTGCCAGCAGCTTAGTAGGGACTAGCATGGATACGCAGTATTTT. Its translation is CASSLVGTSMDTQYF. The full variable domain, completed using reference TRBV11-2 and TRBJ2-3, is EAGVAQSPRYKIIEKRQSVAFWCNPISGHATLYWYQQILGQGPKLLIQFQNNGVVDDSQLPKDRFSAERLKGVDSTLKIQPAKLEDSAVYLCASSLVGTSMDTQYFGPGTRLTVL.

The chain links TRBV28 to TRBJ2-2, with 7 bases matching TRBD2. In germline, CDR1 is MDHEN, CDR2 SYDVKM. V was clipped by 7 bases and J by 1 base; unmatched bases: 6. There are 15 residues in the CDR3. The CDR3 DNA reads as TGTGCCAGCACCCAAGCGGGATTGAACACCGGGGAGCTGTTTTTT. This codes for CASTQAGLNTGELFF.

This rearrangement joins TRBV29-1 to TRBJ1-5; D remains ambiguous. The germline gives CDR1 SQVTM, CDR2 ANQGSEA. The V gene lost 6 bases and the J gene lost 6 bases, with 12 bases spanning the gap. The CDR3 contains 12 residues. The CDR3 region is CSVVPPGQPQHF. CDR3 DNA sequence: TGCAGCGTCGTACCCCCGGGTCAGCCCCAGCATTTT.